The T cell receptor beta chain described here comes from a study of T cell responses to AZD1222 COVID-19 vaccine. Findings and limits, study-wide: Dominant at 160-218 and 743-854, vaccine-associated CD4 TCRs also spanned spike.

Assay: immunoSEQ multiplex PCR; the TCRdb copy retains only in-frame clones and omits some. The table shows about 100,000 clones, with about 87% occurring only once. As for this clone: Its antigen is as yet unknown.

Trimming cost V 10 bases and J 7 bases, with 16 bases left between them. The CDR3 is made up of 12 amino acids. Germline V gene lookup returns CDR1 MNHEY and CDR2 SVGAGI. Material: peripheral blood, obtained on day 0 of AZD1222 vaccination. This sequence joins TRBV6-5 and TRBJ1-1; D uncertain. This receptor was taken from an adult in good health. CDR3 protein: CATIRSGLEAFF. CDR3 coding DNA: TGTGCCACCATAAGGTCGGGCCTTGAAGCTTTCTTT.